This TCR beta chain was sequenced in a study of cytomegalovirus exposure and HLA in healthy donors. Study-wide results and limits: When a later analysis compared HLA-associated TCR beta chains with equally common others, the HLA-associated chains turned out to be more clonally expanded and to have lower generation probabilities. In a later analysis, TCR beta V- and J-gene trimming was associated with a missense DCLRE1C variant.

About this clone: The antigen is unknown.

Germline assignment: CDR1 SGHDN and CDR2 FVKESK. V lost 3 bases and J 5 bases, leaving 7 bases between the germline ends. The CDR3 is 12 amino acids. 60 Vbeta and 13 Jbeta primers were used in PCR. TCRdb keeps only in-frame clones here, not all; method: immunoSEQ multiplex PCR. Here the sample spans around 200,000 clones, 65% to 90% being singletons. This TCR was recovered from a man aged 40-55 years in good health and CMV-seropositive. The chain employs TRBV14 and TRBJ1-2; unclear D gene. Sequencing was performed on PBMCs. CDR3 loop: CASSQGFYGYTF. The CDR3 DNA sequence: TGTGCCAGCAGCCAGGGCTTTTATGGCTACACCTTC.